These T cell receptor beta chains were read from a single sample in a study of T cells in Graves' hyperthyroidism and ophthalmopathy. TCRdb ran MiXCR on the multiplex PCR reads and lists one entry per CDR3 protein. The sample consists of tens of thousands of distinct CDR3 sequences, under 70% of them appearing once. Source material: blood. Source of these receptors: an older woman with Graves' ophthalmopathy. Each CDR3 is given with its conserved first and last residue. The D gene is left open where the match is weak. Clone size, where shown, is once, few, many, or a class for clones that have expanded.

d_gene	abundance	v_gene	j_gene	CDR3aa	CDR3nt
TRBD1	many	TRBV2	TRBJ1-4	CASSKDRDEKLFF	TGTGCCAGCAGTAAGGACAGGGATGAAAAACTGTTTTTT
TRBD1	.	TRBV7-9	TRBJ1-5	CASSLGFTTGASSNQPQHF	TGTGCCAGCAGCTTAGGCTTTACCACAGGGGCTTCAAGCAATCAGCCCCAGCATTTT
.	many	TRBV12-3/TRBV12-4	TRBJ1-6	CASSLGTQGSPLHF	TGTGCCAGCAGTTTAGGGACACAGGGTTCACCCCTCCACTTT
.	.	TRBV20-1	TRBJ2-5	CSASRRGAQPQYF	TGCAGTGCGTCCCGACGGGGAGCGCAGCCCCAGTACTTC
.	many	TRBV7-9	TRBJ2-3	CASSLERRGYTQYF	TGTGCCAGCAGCTTAGAGAGGCGGGGTTATACGCAGTATTTT
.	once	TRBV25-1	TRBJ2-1	CASSARDGGSAYNEQFF	TGTGCCAGCAGTGCTAGAGATGGCGGATCTGCCTACAATGAGCAGTTCTTC
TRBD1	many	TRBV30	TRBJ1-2	CACRDRTNYGYTF	TGTGCCTGCCGGGACAGGACTAACTATGGCTACACCTTC
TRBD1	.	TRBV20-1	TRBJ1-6	CSARGTGAYNSPLHF	TGCAGTGCTAGGGGGACAGGGGCCTATAATTCACCCCTCCACTTT
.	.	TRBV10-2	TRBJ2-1	CASNAGQNTEANEQFF	TGCGCCAGCAACGCGGGGCAGAACACTGAAGCGAATGAGCAGTTCTTC
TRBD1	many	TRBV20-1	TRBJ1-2	CSATLTGGDAPYGYTF	TGCAGTGCTACCCTGACAGGGGGAGACGCCCCATATGGCTACACCTTC
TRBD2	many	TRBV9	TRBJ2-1	CASSVRGLAGGREQFF	TGTGCCAGCAGCGTAAGGGGACTAGCGGGAGGAAGAGAGCAGTTCTTC
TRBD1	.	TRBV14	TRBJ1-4	CASSQVGVGDRDSEKLFF	TGTGCCAGCAGCCAAGTGGGAGTAGGGGACAGGGACTCTGAAAAACTGTTTTTT
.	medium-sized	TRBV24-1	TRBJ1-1	CATTGDGNTEAFF	TGTGCCACCACCGGAGACGGGAACACTGAAGCTTTCTTT
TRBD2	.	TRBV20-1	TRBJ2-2	CNARTSGGPNTGELFF	TGCAATGCAAGGACTAGCGGGGGGCCGAACACCGGGGAGCTGTTTTTT
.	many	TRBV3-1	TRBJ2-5	CASSHPGRATQYF	TGTGCCAGCAGCCACCCCGGAAGGGCGACCCAGTACTTC
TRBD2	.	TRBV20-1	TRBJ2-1	CSARDYRAGGPLNEQFF	TGCAGTGCTAGAGATTACAGAGCGGGAGGGCCGTTGAATGAGCAGTTCTTC
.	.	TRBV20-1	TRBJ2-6	CSARPGANVLTF	TGCAGTGCCCGACCTGGGGCCAACGTCCTGACTTTC